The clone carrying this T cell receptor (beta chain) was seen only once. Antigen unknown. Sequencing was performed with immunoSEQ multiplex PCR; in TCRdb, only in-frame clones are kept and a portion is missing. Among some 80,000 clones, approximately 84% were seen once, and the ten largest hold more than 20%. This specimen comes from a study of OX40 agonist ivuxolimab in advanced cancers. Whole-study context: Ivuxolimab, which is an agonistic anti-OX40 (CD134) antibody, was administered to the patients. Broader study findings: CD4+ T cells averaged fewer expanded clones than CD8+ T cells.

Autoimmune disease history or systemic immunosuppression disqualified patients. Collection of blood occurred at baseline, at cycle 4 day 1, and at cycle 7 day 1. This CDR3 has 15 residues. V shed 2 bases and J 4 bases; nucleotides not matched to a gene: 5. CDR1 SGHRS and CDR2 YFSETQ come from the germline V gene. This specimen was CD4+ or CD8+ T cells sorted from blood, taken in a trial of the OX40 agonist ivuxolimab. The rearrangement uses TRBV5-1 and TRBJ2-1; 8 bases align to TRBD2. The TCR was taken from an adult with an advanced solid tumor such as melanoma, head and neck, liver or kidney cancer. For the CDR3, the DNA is TGCGCCAGCAGCTTTCAAGCGGGAGCTTACAATGAGCAGTTCTTC. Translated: CASSFQAGAYNEQFF.